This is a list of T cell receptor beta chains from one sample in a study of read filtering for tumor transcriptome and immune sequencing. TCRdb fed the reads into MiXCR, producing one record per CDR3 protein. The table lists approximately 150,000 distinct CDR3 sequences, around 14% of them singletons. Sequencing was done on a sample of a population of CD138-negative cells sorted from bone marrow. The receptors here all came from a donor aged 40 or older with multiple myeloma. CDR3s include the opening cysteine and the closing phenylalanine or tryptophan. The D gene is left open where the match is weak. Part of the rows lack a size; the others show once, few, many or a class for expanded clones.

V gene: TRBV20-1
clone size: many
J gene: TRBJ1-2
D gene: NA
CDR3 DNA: TGCAGTGCTAGAGATCTGGGGAAATATGGCTACACCTTC
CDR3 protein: CSARDLGKYGYTF

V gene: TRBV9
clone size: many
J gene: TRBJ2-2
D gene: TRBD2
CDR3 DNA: TGTGCCAGCAGCGTAGTCTGGGCGGGAGGCACCGGGGAGCTGTTTTTT
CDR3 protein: CASSVVWAGGTGELFF

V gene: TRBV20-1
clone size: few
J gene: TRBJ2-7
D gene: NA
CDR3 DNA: TGCAGTGCGAGAGGGATAGGTAACCAAGAATACGAGCAGTACTTC
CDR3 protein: CSARGIGNQEYEQYF

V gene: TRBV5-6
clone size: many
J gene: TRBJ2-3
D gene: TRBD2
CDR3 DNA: TGTGCCAGCAGCTTACGACTAGCGGGAGGGAGAGATACGCAGTATTTT
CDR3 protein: CASSLRLAGGRDTQYF

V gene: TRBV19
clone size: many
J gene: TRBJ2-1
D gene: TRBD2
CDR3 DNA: TGTGCCAGTAGTTCCCCCTCGGGACTAGCGGGGGTCTACAATGAGCAGTTCTTC
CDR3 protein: CASSSPSGLAGVYNEQFF

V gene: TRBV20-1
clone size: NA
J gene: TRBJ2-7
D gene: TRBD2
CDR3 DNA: TGCAGTGCTTGGGGGACTAGCGGGAGGTACGAGCAGTACTTC
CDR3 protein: CSAWGTSGRYEQYF

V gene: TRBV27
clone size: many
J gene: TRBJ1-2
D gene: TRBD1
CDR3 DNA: TGTGCCAGCAGTCTAAACCCGGGACAGGGGGACTATGGCTACACCTTC
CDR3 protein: CASSLNPGQGDYGYTF

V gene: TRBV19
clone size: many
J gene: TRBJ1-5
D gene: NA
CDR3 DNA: TGTGCCAGTAGTATAGAGAGGGAACAGCCCCAGCATTTT
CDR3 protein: CASSIEREQPQHF

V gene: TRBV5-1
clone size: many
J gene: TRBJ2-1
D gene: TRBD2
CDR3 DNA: TGTGCCAGCAGCCTCGGACTAGCGGGGTACAATGAGCAGTTCTTC
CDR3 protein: CASSLGLAGYNEQFF

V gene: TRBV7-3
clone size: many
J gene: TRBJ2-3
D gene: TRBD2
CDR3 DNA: TGTGCCAGCAGTCGGGAGGGGGTAGATACGCAGTATTTT
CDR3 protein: CASSREGVDTQYF

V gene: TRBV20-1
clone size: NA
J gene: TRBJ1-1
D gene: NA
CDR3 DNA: TGCAGTCCCCGGTCGGTTCGGGTTTTGAACACTGAAGCTTCCTTT
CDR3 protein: CSPRSVRVLNTEASF

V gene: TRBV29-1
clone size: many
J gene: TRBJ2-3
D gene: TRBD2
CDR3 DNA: TGCAGCGTTGCCCCCGATATGGGCGGGAGGTCCAATACGCAGTATTTT
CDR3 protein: CSVAPDMGGRSNTQYF

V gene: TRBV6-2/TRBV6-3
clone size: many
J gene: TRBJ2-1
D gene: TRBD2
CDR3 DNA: TGTGCCAGCAGTTACTCGTATAGCGGGGTGCAGTTAAATCCGAATGAGCAGTTCTTC
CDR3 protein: CASSYSYSGVQLNPNEQFF

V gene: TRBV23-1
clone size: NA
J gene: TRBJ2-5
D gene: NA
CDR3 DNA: TGCGCCAGCAGACGGACAGTCCAAGAGACCCAGTACTTC
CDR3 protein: CASRRTVQETQYF

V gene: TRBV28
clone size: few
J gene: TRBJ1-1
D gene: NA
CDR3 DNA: TGTGCCAGCAGTACGATCGACCTTTCCGACACTGAAGCTTTCTTT
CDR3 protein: CASSTIDLSDTEAFF

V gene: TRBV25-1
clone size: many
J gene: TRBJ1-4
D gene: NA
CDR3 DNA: TGTGCCAGCAGTGAACCCGGACAGAATGAAAAACTGTTTTTT
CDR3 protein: CASSEPGQNEKLFF

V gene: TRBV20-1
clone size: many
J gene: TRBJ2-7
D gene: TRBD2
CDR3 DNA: TGCAGTGCTCACCTAGGCGGGAGGTCAGACGAGCAGTACTTC
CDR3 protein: CSAHLGGRSDEQYF

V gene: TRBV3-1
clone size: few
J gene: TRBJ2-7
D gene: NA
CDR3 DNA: TGTGACAGCACCCTAGGGGGAGCCTACGAGCAGTACTTC
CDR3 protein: CDSTLGGAYEQYF

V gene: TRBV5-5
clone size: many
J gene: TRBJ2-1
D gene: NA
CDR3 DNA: TGTGCCAGCAGCTTGGCGACGGAGCAGTTCTTC
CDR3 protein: CASSLATEQFF

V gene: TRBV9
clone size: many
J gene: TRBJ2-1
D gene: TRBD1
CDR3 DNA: TGTGCCAGCAGCGTAGGGGACAGCTCCTACAATGAGCAGTTCTTC
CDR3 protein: CASSVGDSSYNEQFF

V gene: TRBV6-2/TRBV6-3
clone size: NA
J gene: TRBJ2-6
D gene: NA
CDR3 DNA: TGTGCCAGCAGTTACCAGTCGGGGGCCAACGTCCTGACTTTC
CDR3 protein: CASSYQSGANVLTF

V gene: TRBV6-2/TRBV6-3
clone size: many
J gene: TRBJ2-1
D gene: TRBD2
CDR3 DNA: TGTGCCAGCAGTTACCGCAGCGGGAGTTACAATGAGCAGTTCTTC
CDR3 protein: CASSYRSGSYNEQFF

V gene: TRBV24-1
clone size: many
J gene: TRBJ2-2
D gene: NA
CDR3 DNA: TGTGCCACCAGTGACGGGGTCAGGTCCGGGGAGCTGTTTTTT
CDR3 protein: CATSDGVRSGELFF

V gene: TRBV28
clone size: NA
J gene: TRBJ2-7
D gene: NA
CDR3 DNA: TGTGCCAGCAGTGGGGGCAGCGGGAACTCCTACGAGCAGTACTTC
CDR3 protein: CASSGGSGNSYEQYF

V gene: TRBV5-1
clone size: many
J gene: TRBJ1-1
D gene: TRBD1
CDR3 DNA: TGCGCCAGCAGCTTGGAGTCAGGGGGCTTAAACACTGAAGCTTTCTTT
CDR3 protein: CASSLESGGLNTEAFF

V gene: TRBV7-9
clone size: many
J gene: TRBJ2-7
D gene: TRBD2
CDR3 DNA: TGTGCCAGCAGTCCGGGACTAGCGGGACGCGAGCAGTACTTC
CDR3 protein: CASSPGLAGREQYF

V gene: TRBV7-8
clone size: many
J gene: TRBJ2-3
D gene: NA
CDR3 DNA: TGTGCCAGCAGCTTAGGCAGTTTTCAAGATACGCAGTATTTT
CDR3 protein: CASSLGSFQDTQYF

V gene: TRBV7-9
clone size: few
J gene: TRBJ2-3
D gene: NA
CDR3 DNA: TGTGCCAGCAGTAGCAGTCCTAGCACAGATACGCAGTATTTT
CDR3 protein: CASSSSPSTDTQYF

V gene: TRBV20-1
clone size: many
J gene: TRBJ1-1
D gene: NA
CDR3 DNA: TGCAGTGCTAGACAGGGATCGTACACTGAAGCTTTCTTT
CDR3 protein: CSARQGSYTEAFF